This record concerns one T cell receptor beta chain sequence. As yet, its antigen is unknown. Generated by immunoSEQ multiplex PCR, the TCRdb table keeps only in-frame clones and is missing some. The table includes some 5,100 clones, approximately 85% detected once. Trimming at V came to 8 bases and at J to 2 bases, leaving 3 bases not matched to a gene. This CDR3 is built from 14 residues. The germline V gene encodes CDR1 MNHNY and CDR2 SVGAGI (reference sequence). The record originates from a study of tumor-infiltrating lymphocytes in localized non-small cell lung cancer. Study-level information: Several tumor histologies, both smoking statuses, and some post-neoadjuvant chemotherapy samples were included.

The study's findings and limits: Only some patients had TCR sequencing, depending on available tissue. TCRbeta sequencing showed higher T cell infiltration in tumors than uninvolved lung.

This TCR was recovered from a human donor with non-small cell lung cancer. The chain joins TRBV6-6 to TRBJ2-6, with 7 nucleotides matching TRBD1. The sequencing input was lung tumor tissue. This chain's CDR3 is CASSGTAGANVLTF. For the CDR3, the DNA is TGTGCCAGCTCTGGGACAGCTGGGGCCAACGTCCTGACTTTC.